This T cell receptor (beta chain) stems from a study of T cell repertoires in cytomegalovirus infection. This clonotype was counted at least ten times. Its antigen is not known. The study, taken as a whole, reports: CMV-specific HLA-C-restricted TCR beta clonotypes dominated the ex vivo response.

TCRdb passed the reads through MiXCR, listing each CDR3 protein once. The sample includes 350,000 to 450,000 distinct CDR3 sequences, 15% to 20% of them seen just once. The germline gives CDR1 SSHAT, CDR2 FNYEAQ (reference sequence). This CDR3 contains 17 residues. Trimming at V came to 5 bases and at J to 6 bases, leaving 11 bases not matched to a gene. The V and J genes are TRBV7-7 and TRBJ2-5, with 14 bases fitting TRBD2. Sequencing was performed on PBMCs. This sequence was found in a human donor in good health (CMV status not recorded). Some clones in this sample may be carry-over from other donors' samples. CDR3 nucleotide sequence: TGTGCCAGCAGCCCTACCGGGACTAGCGGGAGTTGGAAGACCCAGTACTTC. The encoded protein is CASSPTGTSGSWKTQYF.